Listed below are T cell receptor beta chains from one sample, sequenced in a study of blood T cells in healthy people across ages. TCRdb used MiXCR to reprocess the 5' RACE reads, holding one entry per CDR3 protein. Of about 780,000 distinct CDR3 sequences detected, about half appear once; the ten largest clones hold approximately 18%. The sample taken for sequencing was blood. The receptors originated from a man older than 75 in good health. The CDR3 runs from the conserved cysteine through the conserved F or W. The D gene is left open where the match is weak. A clone size is listed for some rows: how often the clone was seen (once, few, many), or a class if it is expanded.

j_call v_call d_call cdr3_length clone_size cdr3_nt cdr3_aa
TRBJ2-7 TRBV18 TRBD1 16 - TGTGCCAGCTCATCTCTACCGGGACAGGGTATGGTCGAGCAGTACTTC CASSSLPGQGMVEQYF
TRBJ1-2 TRBV10-3 - 14 few TGTGCCATCAGTGAGTCGGAGGGCCTCTATGGCTACACCTTC CAISESEGLYGYTF
TRBJ2-7 TRBV27 TRBD1 15 few TGTGCCAGCAGTTTACTGACAGGGGGCTCCTACGAGCAGTACTTC CASSLLTGGSYEQYF
TRBJ2-5 TRBV9 - 15 - TGTGCCAGCAGCGTAGAGGCGGTGGGGGGCGAGACCCAGTACTTC CASSVEAVGGETQYF
TRBJ2-1 TRBV6-2/TRBV6-3 - 13 few TGTGCCAGCAGTTACTCCCCAGTTAATGAGCAGTTCTTC CASSYSPVNEQFF
TRBJ2-7 TRBV20-1 TRBD1 13 - TGCAGTGCTAGAGTCGGACAGGGTTACGAGCAGTACTTC CSARVGQGYEQYF
TRBJ2-5 TRBV28 - 14 - TGTGCCAGCAGTTTAGGTGCCGGGGTCGAGACCCAGTACTTC CASSLGAGVETQYF
TRBJ2-1 TRBV7-2 - 16 few TGTGCCAGCAGCTTAGACGGAGCCGGGACCTACAATGAGCAGTTCTTC CASSLDGAGTYNEQFF
TRBJ1-4 TRBV20-1 - 13 - TGCAGTGCTAGAGCCCCCTCGGGTGAAAAACTGTTTTTT CSARAPSGEKLFF
TRBJ1-1 TRBV20-1 TRBD1 15 - TGCAGTGCTAGAAGAGACAGGGGGCTGAACACTGAAGCTTTCTTT CSARRDRGLNTEAFF
TRBJ2-1 TRBV12-3/TRBV12-4 TRBD2 14 few TGTGCCAGCAGTTTGGGGCGGGAGAGGGATGAGCAGTTCTTC CASSLGRERDEQFF
TRBJ2-1 TRBV5-1 - 14 many TGCGCCAGCTCCCGCGCAGGGAGTCACAATGAGCAGTTCTTC CASSRAGSHNEQFF
TRBJ2-2 TRBV30 TRBD2 15 - TGTGCCTGGGCTTCGGGACTAGGGAACACCGGGGAGCTGTTTTTT CAWASGLGNTGELFF
TRBJ2-6 TRBV27 - 15 - TGTGCCAGCAGTTTTTGCCGCTCTGGGGCCAACGTCCTGACTTTC CASSFCRSGANVLTF
TRBJ2-5 TRBV20-1 TRBD2 17 few TGCAGTGCTAGTATGGGGGCTAGCGGGAGTTATGTAGAGACCCAGTACTTC CSASMGASGSYVETQYF
TRBJ2-3 TRBV7-2 TRBD2 17 few TGTGCCAGCAGCCCCCGACTAGCGGGAGGTACAACAGATACGCAGTATTTT CASSPRLAGGTTDTQYF
TRBJ2-1 TRBV12-3/TRBV12-4 TRBD2 14 - TGTGCCAGCAGTCGGACTAGCGGGAGTGCCCCCCGGTTCTTC CASSRTSGSAPRFF
TRBJ2-1 TRBV6-6 - 13 few TGTGCCAGCAGTTACGCCCCAAACAATGAGCAGTTCTTC CASSYAPNNEQFF
TRBJ2-4 TRBV5-6 - 13 - TGTGCCAGCAGCTTGCAACAGGGAAGGGTTCAGTACTTC CASSLQQGRVQYF
TRBJ2-1 TRBV15 - 15 - TGTGCCACCAGCAGAGTCGGGACTTCGACGAATGAGCAGTTCTTC CATSRVGTSTNEQFF
TRBJ2-1 TRBV24-1 TRBD2 18 once TGTGCCACCAGTGATCCCGGGACTAGCGGGAGGGCCTTCAGGGAGCAGTTCTTC CATSDPGTSGRAFREQFF
TRBJ2-2 TRBV9 - 13 - TGTGCCAGCAGCGATTTAGACACCGGGGAGCTGTTTTTT CASSDLDTGELFF
TRBJ2-7 TRBV20-1 - 13 few TGCAGTGCTAGAGGGCTAGCGTTCTACGAGCAGTACTTC CSARGLAFYEQYF
TRBJ2-2 TRBV7-9 - 17 - TGTGCCAGCAGCGCCACTTTGTACCGGGGGCGCGCCGGGGAGCTGTTTTTT CASSATLYRGRAGELFF
TRBJ2-3 TRBV12-3/TRBV12-4 TRBD2 15 few TGTGCCAGCAGTTTATCGGCTAGCGGGACAGATACGCAGTATTTT CASSLSASGTDTQYF
TRBJ1-1 TRBV9 - 13 few TGTGCCAGCAGCACACAAAGGAACACTGAAGCTTTCTTT CASSTQRNTEAFF
TRBJ1-1 TRBV7-2 - 13 few TGTGCCAGCAGCTCACGGACCGAGGGGGAAGCTTTCTTT CASSSRTEGEAFF
TRBJ2-3 TRBV6-5 - 17 - TGTGCCAGCAGTTACTCGAAGGGGATAGAGAGGCCAGATACGCAGTATTTT CASSYSKGIERPDTQYF
TRBJ2-5 TRBV20-1 TRBD1 15 - TGCAGTGCTCTTCCTGGACAGGGGGTTGCAGAGACCCAGTACTTC CSALPGQGVAETQYF
TRBJ2-7 TRBV15 - 15 - TGTGCCACCAGCAGATCGGGACACATCTCCTACGAGCAGTACTTC CATSRSGHISYEQYF
TRBJ2-7 TRBV20-1 - 15 - TGCAGTGCTAGAGGGGCGGCGGCAAGCTCCTACGAGCAGTACTTC CSARGAAASSYEQYF
TRBJ2-7 TRBV29-1 - 12 many TGCAGCGTTAGGGCTAGCTCCTACGAGCAGTACTTC CSVRASSYEQYF
TRBJ2-2 TRBV11-1 - 15 - TGTGCCAGCAGCCACCGGGACAAGAACGCCGGGGAGCTGTTTTTT CASSHRDKNAGELFF
TRBJ1-2 TRBV6-5 - 14 - TGTGCCAGTTGCGGGACGGCAGATCATGGTGGCTACACCTTC CASCGTADHGGYTF
TRBJ2-3 TRBV28 - 18 - TGTGCCAGCAGCCCCCTTTTGGGGTCTCTAGGAACCACAGATACGCAGTATTTT CASSPLLGSLGTTDTQYF
TRBJ1-5 TRBV6-5 - 13 - TGTGCCAGCAGTAAGGGAGTGGGCCAGCCCCAGCATTTT CASSKGVGQPQHF
TRBJ2-4 TRBV27 TRBD2 17 - TGTGCCAGCAGCCGGGTGCTGGTAGCGGGAGGTTTGAACATTCAGTACTTC CASSRVLVAGGLNIQYF
TRBJ2-7 TRBV30 TRBD1 12 few TGTGCCTGGGGGGACAGCTCCTACGAGCAGTACTTC CAWGDSSYEQYF
TRBJ2-1 TRBV6-1 TRBD1 14 - TGTGCCAGCACTGGGACAGGGAGATACAATGAGCAGTTCTTC CASTGTGRYNEQFF
TRBJ1-2 TRBV30 - 13 - TGTGCCTGGAGCTCCACGGACTTCTATGGCTACACCTTC CAWSSTDFYGYTF
TRBJ1-1 TRBV25-1 TRBD1 17 few TGTGCCAGCAGTGACGTTAAAAAGGGGGCTGAGAACACTGAAGCTTTCTTT CASSDVKKGAENTEAFF
TRBJ2-5 TRBV12-3/TRBV12-4 TRBD2 15 few TGTGCCAGCAGTACGGGACTAGCGGGAGGAGAGACCCAGTACTTC CASSTGLAGGETQYF
TRBJ2-7 TRBV5-1 TRBD1 15 - TGCGCCAGCAGCCCCAGGACAGGTGCCTCCTACGAGCAGTACTTC CASSPRTGASYEQYF
TRBJ2-3 TRBV20-1 - 12 many TGCAGTGAGGTGAGGGGCACAGATACGCAGTATTTT CSEVRGTDTQYF
TRBJ2-7 TRBV13 TRBD2 15 - TGTGCCAGCAGCGGCACTAGCGGACCCCACCACGAGCAGTACTTC CASSGTSGPHHEQYF
TRBJ2-4 TRBV15 TRBD2 15 - TGTGCCACCAGTTTTAGCGGGGGAAGCAAAAACATTCAGTACTTC CATSFSGGSKNIQYF
TRBJ2-5 TRBV29-1 TRBD2 17 - TGCAGCGTTAAAGCGGGACTAGCGGGAGGGCCCGGGGAGACCCAGTACTTC CSVKAGLAGGPGETQYF